This is a list of T cell receptor beta chains from one sample in a study of cytomegalovirus exposure and HLA in healthy donors. The protocol was immunoSEQ multiplex PCR, while the TCRdb copy is restricted to in-frame clones and leaves out a portion. The table lists approximately 150,000 clones, around 66% of them singletons. The specimen sequenced was PBMCs. The origin of the receptors is a woman aged 25 to 39 in good health and CMV-seropositive. CDR3s include the opening cysteine and the closing phenylalanine or tryptophan. A D gene is named only where the DNA matches it firmly.

j_call: TRBJ2-2
v_call: TRBV9
d_call: TRBD2
cdr3_aa: CASSAGGLANTGELFF

j_call: TRBJ1-2
v_call: TRBV27
d_call: -
cdr3_aa: CASSRQGLPGYTF

j_call: TRBJ2-5
v_call: TRBV10-3
d_call: TRBD1
cdr3_aa: CAISLDRVETQYF

j_call: TRBJ1-1
v_call: TRBV30
d_call: -
cdr3_aa: CACILTLYLEAFF

j_call: TRBJ1-4
v_call: TRBV13
d_call: -
cdr3_aa: CASSPQLQGRREKLFF

j_call: TRBJ1-3
v_call: TRBV19
d_call: -
cdr3_aa: CASSITTGSGNTIYF

j_call: TRBJ1-2
v_call: TRBV29-1
d_call: TRBD1
cdr3_aa: CSAGTGTIYGYTF

j_call: TRBJ2-5
v_call: TRBV27
d_call: -
cdr3_aa: CASQAKDRTGETQYF

j_call: TRBJ2-3
v_call: TRBV9
d_call: TRBD2
cdr3_aa: CASSVGAGGTDTQYF

j_call: TRBJ2-7
v_call: TRBV18
d_call: -
cdr3_aa: CASGKGTYEQYF

j_call: TRBJ1-2
v_call: TRBV7-2
d_call: TRBD1
cdr3_aa: CASSLGTGGNGYTF

j_call: TRBJ1-4
v_call: TRBV13
d_call: -
cdr3_aa: CASSLGDKFTEKLFF

j_call: TRBJ1-2
v_call: TRBV11-2
d_call: -
cdr3_aa: CASSPRGGGYTF

j_call: TRBJ2-3
v_call: TRBV4-2
d_call: -
cdr3_aa: CASSPFGKSSQYF

j_call: TRBJ1-4
v_call: TRBV6-5
d_call: -
cdr3_aa: CASRNGGASKKLFF

j_call: TRBJ2-5
v_call: TRBV2
d_call: TRBD2
cdr3_aa: CASSDLAGGPETQYF

j_call: TRBJ2-3
v_call: TRBV29-1
d_call: TRBD1
cdr3_aa: CSVPSDRVVGQYF

j_call: TRBJ1-2
v_call: TRBV5-4
d_call: TRBD1
cdr3_aa: CASNPTGAYGYTF

j_call: TRBJ2-1
v_call: TRBV5-1
d_call: -
cdr3_aa: CASSEQGGSYIYNEQFF

j_call: TRBJ1-2
v_call: TRBV7-9
d_call: TRBD1
cdr3_aa: CASSVEQGSWATYGYTF

j_call: TRBJ1-5
v_call: TRBV2
d_call: -
cdr3_aa: CASETGPRKPQHF

j_call: TRBJ2-2
v_call: TRBV25-1
d_call: TRBD1
cdr3_aa: CASSELGARGLTGELFF

j_call: TRBJ2-3
v_call: TRBV5-6
d_call: TRBD1
cdr3_aa: CASSLVDRGFTQYF